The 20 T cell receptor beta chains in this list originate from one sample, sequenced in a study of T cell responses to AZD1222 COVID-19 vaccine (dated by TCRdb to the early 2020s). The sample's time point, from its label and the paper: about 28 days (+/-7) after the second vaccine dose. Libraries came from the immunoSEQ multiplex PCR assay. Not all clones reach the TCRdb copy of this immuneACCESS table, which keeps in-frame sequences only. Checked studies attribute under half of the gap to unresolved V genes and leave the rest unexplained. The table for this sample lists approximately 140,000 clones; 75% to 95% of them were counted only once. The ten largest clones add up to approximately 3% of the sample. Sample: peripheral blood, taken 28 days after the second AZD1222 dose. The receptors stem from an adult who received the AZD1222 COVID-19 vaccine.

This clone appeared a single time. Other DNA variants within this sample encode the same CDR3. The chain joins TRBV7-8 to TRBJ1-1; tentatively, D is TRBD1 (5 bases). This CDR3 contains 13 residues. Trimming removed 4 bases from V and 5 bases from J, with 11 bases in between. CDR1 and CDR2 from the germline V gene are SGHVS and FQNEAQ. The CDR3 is CASSSRGGTEAFF. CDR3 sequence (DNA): TGTGCCAGCAGCTCCCGCGGGGGAACTGAAGCTTTCTTT.

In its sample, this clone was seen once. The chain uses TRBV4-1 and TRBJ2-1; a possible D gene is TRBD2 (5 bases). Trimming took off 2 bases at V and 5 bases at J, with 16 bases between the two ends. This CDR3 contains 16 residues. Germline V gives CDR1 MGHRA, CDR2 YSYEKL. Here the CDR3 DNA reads TGCGCCAGCAGCCAAATCAGGCGGGCAAATCACAATGAGCAGTTCTTC. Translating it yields CASSQIRRANHNEQFF.

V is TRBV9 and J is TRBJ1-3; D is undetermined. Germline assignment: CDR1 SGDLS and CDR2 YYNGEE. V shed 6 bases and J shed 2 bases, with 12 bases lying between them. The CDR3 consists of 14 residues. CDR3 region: CASTPFEAGNTIYF. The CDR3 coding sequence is TGTGCCAGCACCCCCTTTGAGGCTGGAAACACCATATATTTT.

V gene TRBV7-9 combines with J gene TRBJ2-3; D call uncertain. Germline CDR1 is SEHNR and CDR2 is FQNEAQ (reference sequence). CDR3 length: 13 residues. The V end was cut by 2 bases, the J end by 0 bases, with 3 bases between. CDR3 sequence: CASSLSSTDTQYF. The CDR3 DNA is TGTGCCAGCAGCTTATCAAGCACAGATACGCAGTATTTT. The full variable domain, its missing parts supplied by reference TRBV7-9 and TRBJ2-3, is DTGVSQNPRHKITKRGQNVTFRCDPISEHNRLYWYRQTLGQGPEFLTYFQNEAQLEKSRLLSDRFSAERPKGSFSTLEIQRTEQGDSAMYLCASSLSSTDTQYFGPGTRLTVL.

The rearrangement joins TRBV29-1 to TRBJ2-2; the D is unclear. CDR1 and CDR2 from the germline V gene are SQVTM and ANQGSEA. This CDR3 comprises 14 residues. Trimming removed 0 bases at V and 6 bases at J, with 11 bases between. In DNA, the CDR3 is TGCAGCGTTGAAGACGGATGGGCTGCCGGGGAGCTGTTTTTT. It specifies CSVEDGWAAGELFF.

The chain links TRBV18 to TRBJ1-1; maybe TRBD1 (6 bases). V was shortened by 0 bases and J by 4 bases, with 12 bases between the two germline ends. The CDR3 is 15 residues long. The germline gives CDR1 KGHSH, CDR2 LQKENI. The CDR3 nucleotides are TGTGCCAGCTCACCACCGGGGGCGGTCGGCACTGAAGCTTTCTTT. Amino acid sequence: CASSPPGAVGTEAFF.

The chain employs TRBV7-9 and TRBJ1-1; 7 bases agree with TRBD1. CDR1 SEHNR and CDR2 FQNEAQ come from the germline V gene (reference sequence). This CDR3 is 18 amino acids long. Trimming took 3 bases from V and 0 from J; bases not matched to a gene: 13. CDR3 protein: CASSLGPSGGSMNTEAFF. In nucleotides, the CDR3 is TGTGCCAGCAGCTTGGGCCCCTCAGGGGGTTCCATGAACACTGAAGCTTTCTTT.

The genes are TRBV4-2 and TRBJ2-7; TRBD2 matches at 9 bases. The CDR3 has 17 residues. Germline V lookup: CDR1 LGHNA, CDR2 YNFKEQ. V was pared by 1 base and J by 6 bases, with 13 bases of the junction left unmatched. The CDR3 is CASSQASIGREGPEQYF. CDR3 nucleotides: TGTGCCAGCAGCCAAGCCTCGATTGGGCGGGAGGGTCCCGAGCAGTACTTC.

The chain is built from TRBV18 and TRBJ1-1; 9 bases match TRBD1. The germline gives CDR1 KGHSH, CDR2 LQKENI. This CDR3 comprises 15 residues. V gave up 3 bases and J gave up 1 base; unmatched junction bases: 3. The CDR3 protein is CASSPPGQGNTEAFF. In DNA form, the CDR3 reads TGTGCCAGCTCACCTCCGGGACAGGGGAACACTGAAGCTTTCTTT. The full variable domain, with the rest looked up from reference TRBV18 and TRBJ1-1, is NAGVMQNPRHLVRRRGQEARLRCSPMKGHSHVYWYRQLPEEGLKFMVYLQKENIIDESGMPKERFSAEFPKEGPSILRIQQVVRGDSAAYFCASSPPGQGNTEAFFGQGTRLTVV.

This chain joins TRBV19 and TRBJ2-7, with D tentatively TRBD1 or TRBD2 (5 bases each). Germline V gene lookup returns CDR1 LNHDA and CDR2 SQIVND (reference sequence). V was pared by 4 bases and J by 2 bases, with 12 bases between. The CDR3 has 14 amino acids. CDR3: CASSRGAGTYEQYF. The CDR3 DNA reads TGTGCCAGTAGTAGAGGGGCAGGGACCTACGAGCAGTACTTC.

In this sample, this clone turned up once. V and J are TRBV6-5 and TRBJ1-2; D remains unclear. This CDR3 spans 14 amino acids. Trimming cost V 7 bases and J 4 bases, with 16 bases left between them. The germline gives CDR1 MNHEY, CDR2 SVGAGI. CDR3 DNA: TGTGCCAGCATTAGTACTAATCGGGGCTATGGCTACACCTTC. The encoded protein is CASISTNRGYGYTF.

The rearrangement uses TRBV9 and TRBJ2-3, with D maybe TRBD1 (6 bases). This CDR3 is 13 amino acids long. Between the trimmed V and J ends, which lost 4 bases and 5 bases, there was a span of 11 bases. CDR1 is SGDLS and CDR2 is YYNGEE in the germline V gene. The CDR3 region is CASSSGTLDTQYF. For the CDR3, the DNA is TGTGCCAGCAGCTCAGGGACACTAGATACGCAGTATTTT.

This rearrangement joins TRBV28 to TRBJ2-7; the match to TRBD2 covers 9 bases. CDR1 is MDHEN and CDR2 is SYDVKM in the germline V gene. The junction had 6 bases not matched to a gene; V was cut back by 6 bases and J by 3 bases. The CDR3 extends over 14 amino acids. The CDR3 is CASSHRTSDYEQYF. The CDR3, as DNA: TGTGCCAGCAGCCATCGGACTAGCGACTACGAGCAGTACTTC.

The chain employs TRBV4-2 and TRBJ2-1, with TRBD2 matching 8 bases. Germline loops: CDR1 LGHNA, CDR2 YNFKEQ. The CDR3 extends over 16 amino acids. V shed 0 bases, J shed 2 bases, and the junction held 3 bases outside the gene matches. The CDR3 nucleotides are TGTGCCAGCAGCCAAGACGCGGGAGGACCCTACAATGAGCAGTTCTTC. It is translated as CASSQDAGGPYNEQFF.

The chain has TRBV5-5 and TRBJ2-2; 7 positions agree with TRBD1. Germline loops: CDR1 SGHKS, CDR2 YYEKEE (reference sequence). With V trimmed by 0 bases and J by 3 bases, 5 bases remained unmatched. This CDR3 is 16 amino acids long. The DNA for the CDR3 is TGTGCCAGCAGCTTGGGTCGGACAGGCTACACCGGGGAGCTGTTTTTT. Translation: CASSLGRTGYTGELFF.

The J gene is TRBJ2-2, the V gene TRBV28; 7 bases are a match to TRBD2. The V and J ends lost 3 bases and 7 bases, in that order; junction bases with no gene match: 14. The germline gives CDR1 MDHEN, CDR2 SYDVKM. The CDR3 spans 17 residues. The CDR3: CASSFRGVYKEGGELFF. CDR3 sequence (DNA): TGTGCCAGCAGTTTCCGGGGGGTCTACAAGGAAGGCGGGGAGCTGTTTTTT.

The CDR3, as DNA: TGTGCCAGCCCTACTAGTGGGAGCTCCTACAATGAGCAGTTCTTC. This codes for CASPTSGSSYNEQFF. The J gene is TRBJ2-1, the V gene TRBV2; D perhaps matches TRBD2 (5 bases). V lost 8 bases, J lost 0 bases, and 14 bases lay in between. Looked up from germline, CDR1 is SNHLY and CDR2 is FYNNEI. The CDR3 has 15 amino acids.

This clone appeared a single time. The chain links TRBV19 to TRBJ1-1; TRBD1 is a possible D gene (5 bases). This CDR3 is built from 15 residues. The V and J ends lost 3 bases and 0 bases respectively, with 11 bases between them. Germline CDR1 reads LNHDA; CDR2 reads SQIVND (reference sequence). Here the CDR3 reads CASSMWGRLNTEAFF. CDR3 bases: TGTGCCAGTAGTATGTGGGGGAGACTGAACACTGAAGCTTTCTTT.

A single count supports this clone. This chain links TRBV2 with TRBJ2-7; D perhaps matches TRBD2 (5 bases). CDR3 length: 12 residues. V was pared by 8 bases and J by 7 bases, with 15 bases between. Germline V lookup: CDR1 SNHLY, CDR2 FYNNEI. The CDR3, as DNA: TGTGCCAGCGGGCTTGTCGGGAATGAGCAGTACTTC. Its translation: CASGLVGNEQYF.

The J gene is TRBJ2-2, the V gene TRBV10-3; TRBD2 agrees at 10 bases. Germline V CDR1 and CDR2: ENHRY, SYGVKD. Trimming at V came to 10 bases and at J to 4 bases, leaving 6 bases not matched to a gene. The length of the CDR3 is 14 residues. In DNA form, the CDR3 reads TGTGCCACGCTAGCGGGAGTGGGCACCGGGGAGCTGTTTTTT. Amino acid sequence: CATLAGVGTGELFF.